This TCR beta chain comes out of a study of metastatic and nonmetastatic thyroid tumors. Study information: Repertoires from blood and tumor or nodule tissue of malignant and benign thyroid patients were compared.

The CDR3 is made up of 10 amino acids. Germline V gives CDR1 DFQATT, CDR2 SNEGSKA (reference sequence). Thyroid surgery was performed in patients who had received no treatment beforehand. TCRdb re-clonotyped the PCR reads via MiXCR. The sample contains some 4,000 clones, roughly a third of which appear only once. Study-wide points: Significantly greater TCR beta diversity was reportedly found in malignant thyroid tumors than in benign nodules (in blood and tumor).

In regard to this clone: No antigen is known for it. At one of its ends the junction is not consistent with the germline gene, which may arise from a read error.

Sequences were obtained from adjacent normal tissue. The receptor was isolated from a male donor with papillary thyroid cancer or a benign thyroid nodule (not recorded which). Some clones in this sample may be carry-over from other donors' samples. The rearrangement links TRBV20-1 to TRBJ1-2; unclear D gene. The CDR3 reads CSATEYGYAF. In DNA form, the CDR3 reads TGCAGTGCCACAGAGTATGGCTACGCCTTC.